This T cell receptor beta chain was identified during a study of post-analysis software for immune sequencing data. Across the whole study: Several disease courses (relapsing-remitting, secondary progressive and progressive-relapsing) of multiple sclerosis were included. Study outcomes and limitations: Samples from one preparation batch, clustered by F measure, grouped strongly together. Patients with multiple sclerosis recorded significantly lower normalized Chao1 diversity than controls, the study found.

Carried by the TCR beta cDNA libraries were unique molecular identifiers. T cells numbering roughly 1 to 10 million yielded roughly 0.5 million cDNA molecules. TCRdb fed the PCR reads into MiXCR, producing one record per CDR3 protein. The data show under 650,000 distinct CDR3 sequences, with about 44% seen just once and 1.5% to 2% held by the top ten. A remark on this clonotype: Antigen: not known.

Input material: blood. This clonotype was sampled from a girl aged 5-17 years with multiple sclerosis.

The CDR3 DNA follows: TGTGCCAGCAGCCGCTTTGAAATAAGGGACAATGAGCAGTTCTTC. As protein: CASSRFEIRDNEQFF. V is TRBV7-9 and J is TRBJ2-1; D uncertain. In germline, CDR1 is SEHNR, CDR2 FQNEAQ (reference sequence). There are 15 residues in the CDR3. V lost 5 bases to trimming and J lost 5 bases, with 16 bases between them. The full variable domain, with the rest looked up from reference TRBV7-9 and TRBJ2-1, is DTGVSQNPRHKITKRGQNVTFRCDPISEHNRLYWYRQTLGQGPEFLTYFQNEAQLEKSRLLSDRFSAERPKGSFSTLEIQRTEQGDSAMYLCASSRFEIRDNEQFFGPGTRLTVL.